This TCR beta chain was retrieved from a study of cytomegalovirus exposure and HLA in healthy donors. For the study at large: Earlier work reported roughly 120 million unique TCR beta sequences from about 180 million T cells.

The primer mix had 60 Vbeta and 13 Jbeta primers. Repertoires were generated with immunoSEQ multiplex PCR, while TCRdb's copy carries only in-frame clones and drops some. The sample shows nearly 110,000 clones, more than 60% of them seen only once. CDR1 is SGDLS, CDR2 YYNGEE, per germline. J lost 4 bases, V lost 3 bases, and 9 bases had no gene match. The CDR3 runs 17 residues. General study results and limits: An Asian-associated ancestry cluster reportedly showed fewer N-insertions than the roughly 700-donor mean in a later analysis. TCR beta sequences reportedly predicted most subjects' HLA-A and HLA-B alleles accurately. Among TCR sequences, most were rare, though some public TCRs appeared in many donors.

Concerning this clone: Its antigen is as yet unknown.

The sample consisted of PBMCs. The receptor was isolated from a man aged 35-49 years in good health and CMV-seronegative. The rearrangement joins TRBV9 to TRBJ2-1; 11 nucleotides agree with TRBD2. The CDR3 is CASSGSLSGGAYNEQFF. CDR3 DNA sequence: TGTGCCAGCAGCGGTTCACTTAGCGGGGGGGCTTACAATGAGCAGTTCTTC.